This is a list of T cell receptor beta chains from one sample in a study of cytomegalovirus exposure and HLA in healthy donors. Assay used: immunoSEQ multiplex PCR; TCRdb lists only in-frame clones, some missing. The sample lists 100,000 to 120,000 clones; over 65% were seen once. Material for sequencing was PBMCs. The receptors come from a woman aged 35 to 49 in good health and CMV-seropositive. Each CDR3 is given with its conserved first and last residue. A D gene is named only where the DNA matches it firmly. Clone size appears in some rows only: once, few, many, or a class for an expanded clone.

d_call	v_call	clone_size	cdr3_length	j_call	cdr3_nt	cdr3_aa
.	TRBV5-1	few	15	TRBJ2-3	TGCGCCAGCAGCCTTGGGGGGAGTAGCACAGATACGCAGTATTTT	CASSLGGSSTDTQYF
.	TRBV5-1	.	15	TRBJ2-5	TGCGCCAGCAGCTTGGGACGGCGGATCCAAGAGACCCAGTACTTC	CASSLGRRIQETQYF
TRBD1	TRBV29-1	.	13	TRBJ2-1	TGCAGCGTTCGGCGTCAGGGGGTGCGTGAGCAGTTCTTC	CSVRRQGVREQFF
.	TRBV5-6	few	15	TRBJ2-7	TGTGCCAGCAGCTTGGTTCCAGGGGCGTCCTACGAGCAGTACTTC	CASSLVPGASYEQYF
TRBD1	TRBV7-9	.	16	TRBJ1-4	TGTGCCAGCAGCCCTACAGGGGAGGCAACTAATGAAAAACTGTTTTTT	CASSPTGEATNEKLFF
TRBD1	TRBV7-9	.	15	TRBJ2-4	TGTGCCAGCAGACCGGACAGGGTTGGCGAAAACATTCAGTACTTC	CASRPDRVGENIQYF
.	TRBV2	.	12	TRBJ2-5	TGTGCCAGCAGTGGCACTTGGGAGACCCAGTACTTC	CASSGTWETQYF
TRBD2	TRBV27	.	17	TRBJ2-1	TGTGCCAGCAGCGACCTTAGCGGGAGGAGCTCCTACAATGAGCAGTTCTTC	CASSDLSGRSSYNEQFF
.	TRBV5-6	.	14	TRBJ2-3	TGTGCCAGCAGCTCTGGACTGGGCACAGATACGCAGTATTTT	CASSSGLGTDTQYF
.	TRBV7-2	.	14	TRBJ2-7	TGTGCCAGCAGCTTAACAGGGTGGGCCTACGAGCAGTACTTC	CASSLTGWAYEQYF
.	TRBV4-2	.	20	TRBJ2-7	TGTGCCAGCAGCCAAGATAGCGCGACAGGGGGAATAGCGGGATTCTACGAGCAGTACTTC	CASSQDSATGGIAGFYEQYF
.	TRBV11-3	.	15	TRBJ2-1	TGTGCCAGCAGCTTAATGGCAGAAATCTACAATGAGCAGTTCTTC	CASSLMAEIYNEQFF
TRBD1	TRBV27	.	14	TRBJ2-7	TGTGCCAGCAGACGGGACAGGGCCTCCTACGAGCAGTACTTC	CASRRDRASYEQYF
.	TRBV2	few	13	TRBJ2-7	TGTGCCAGCAGCACCACAGGGAGCTACGAGCAGTACTTC	CASSTTGSYEQYF
.	TRBV6-1	few	16	TRBJ2-5	TGTGCCAGCAGTGAAGCGCGCAGGGGTGTTGGAGAGACCCAGTACTTC	CASSEARRGVGETQYF
TRBD2	TRBV10-3	.	15	TRBJ2-2	TGTGCCATCAGTGAAGGCGGGAGTAGAACCGGGGAGCTGTTTTTT	CAISEGGSRTGELFF
.	TRBV6-1	.	18	TRBJ2-3	TGTGCCAGCAGTGTCCGACCCCCCGGTGGCGGCTTCACAGATACGCAGTATTTT	CASSVRPPGGGFTDTQYF
.	TRBV6-4	.	15	TRBJ1-2	TGTGCCAGCAGTGACGGAAGGGGCCTACGCTATGGCTACACCTTC	CASSDGRGLRYGYTF
.	TRBV30	.	15	TRBJ2-5	TGTGCCTGGAGTGTCCTGGGGCAGGCCAAAGAGATCCAGTACTTC	CAWSVLGQAKEIQYF
TRBD2	TRBV10-3	.	15	TRBJ2-7	TGTGCCATCAAGAGCAGCGGGGGGGCAACGGGGGAGCAGTACTTC	CAIKSSGGATGEQYF
TRBD1	TRBV6-6	.	14	TRBJ1-2	TGTGCCAGCAGTTACTCCCACAGGGGCTATGGCTACACCTTC	CASSYSHRGYGYTF
TRBD2	TRBV9	.	14	TRBJ2-3	TGTGCCAGCAGCGCCGGGACTACGGGAGATACGCAGTATTTT	CASSAGTTGDTQYF
TRBD1	TRBV27	.	13	TRBJ1-2	TGTGCCAGCAGTTTTAGACAGGGCTATGGCTACACCTTC	CASSFRQGYGYTF
TRBD1	TRBV6-1	.	13	TRBJ2-7	TGTGCCAGCAGACGGGACAGACCCTACGAGCAGTACTTC	CASRRDRPYEQYF
.	TRBV5-4	.	16	TRBJ1-1	TGTGCCAGCAGCTTGGGTGGGGGGGGGATGAACACTGAAGCTTTCTTT	CASSLGGGGMNTEAFF
TRBD2	TRBV19	.	14	TRBJ2-7	TGTGCCAGTAGCTCTAGCGGGAGCTCCTACGAGCAGTACTTC	CASSSSGSSYEQYF
.	TRBV29-1	.	13	TRBJ1-4	TGCAGCGTCGGCAGGGGAGGGGATGAAAAACTGTTTTTT	CSVGRGGDEKLFF
.	TRBV30	few	13	TRBJ1-6	TGTGCCTGGCGAGTGGGCTGGAATTCACCCCTCCACTTT	CAWRVGWNSPLHF
TRBD1	TRBV15	.	17	TRBJ1-4	TGTGCCACCAGCAGGGATCGGGGGACAGGGCGGGGTGAAAAACTGTTTTTT	CATSRDRGTGRGEKLFF
.	TRBV5-5	.	14	TRBJ2-2	TGTGCCAGCAGTGCCGCCGGAGGGTCCGGGGAGCTGTTTTTT	CASSAAGGSGELFF
TRBD2	TRBV7-3	once	16	TRBJ2-3	TGTGCCAGCAGCTTAGGGACGGGGGGTCTTTCAGATACGCAGTATTTT	CASSLGTGGLSDTQYF
TRBD2	TRBV5-1	.	20	TRBJ2-1	TGCGCCAGCAGCTCCCTTGGGGTATGGACTAGCGGGGCTTCCTACAATGAGCAGTTCTTC	CASSSLGVWTSGASYNEQFF
TRBD2	TRBV12-5	few	16	TRBJ2-3	TGTGCTAGTGGTTTGGGTAGCGGGAGGGCCGCCGATACGCAGTATTTT	CASGLGSGRAADTQYF
.	TRBV7-3	.	16	TRBJ2-4	TGTGCCAGCAGCTTACAGGGCCCGGGTACCAAAAACATTCAGTACTTC	CASSLQGPGTKNIQYF
.	TRBV9	.	12	TRBJ2-1	TGTGCCAGCAGCGACACCCGGGGAGAGCAGTTCTTC	CASSDTRGEQFF
.	TRBV11-3	.	15	TRBJ2-7	TGTGCCAGCAGCCCTCCATCGGCAGGGCCCTACGAGCAGTACTTC	CASSPPSAGPYEQYF
TRBD1	TRBV30	.	16	TRBJ2-6	TGTGCCTGGACCACTTGGGGACAGGCTGGGGCCAACGTCCTGACTTTC	CAWTTWGQAGANVLTF
.	TRBV6-5	.	12	TRBJ1-1	TGTGCCAGCAGCATCGGGGGGACTGAAGCTTTCTTT	CASSIGGTEAFF
.	TRBV4-2	.	19	TRBJ2-6	TGTGCCAGCAGCCAAGGGGGTGGTGGAGGGGGCTCCGGGGCCAACGTCCTGACTTTC	CASSQGGGGGGSGANVLTF
TRBD1	TRBV6-6	once	16	TRBJ1-1	TGTGCCAGCAGTTGGGACAGGGCCCTAGGGGAGCCTGAAGCTTTCTTT	CASSWDRALGEPEAFF
.	TRBV7-8	few	12	TRBJ2-5	TGTGCCAGCAGCTTAAACAGGGTAACCCAGTACTTC	CASSLNRVTQYF
.	TRBV11-3	.	15	TRBJ2-2	TGTGCCAGCAGCTTAAGAGCCGCGAACACCGGGGAGCTGTTTTTT	CASSLRAANTGELFF
.	TRBV28	.	15	TRBJ2-3	TGTGCCAGCAGTTTTCGTAGCGGAAGCACAGATACGCAGTATTTT	CASSFRSGSTDTQYF
.	TRBV11-2	.	16	TRBJ1-6	TGTGCCAGCAGCTTAGACCAGACGGGGTATAATTCACCCCTCCACTTT	CASSLDQTGYNSPLHF
TRBD2	TRBV7-2	.	17	TRBJ2-2	TGTGCCAGCAGCTTACCCTGGACTAGCGGGAGGTCCGGGGAGCTGTTTTTT	CASSLPWTSGRSGELFF
TRBD2	TRBV6-1	.	18	TRBJ2-5	TGTGCCAGCAGTGTACCCTGGACTAGCGGGAGTGTCCAAGAGACCCAGTACTTC	CASSVPWTSGSVQETQYF
TRBD2	TRBV28	.	14	TRBJ2-5	TGTGCCAGCAGTCCCCTAGCGGGAAGGGAGACCCAGTACTTC	CASSPLAGRETQYF
TRBD1	TRBV5-4	.	14	TRBJ2-5	TGTGCCAGCAGCTTAGGACAGGGTGTAGAGACCCAGTACTTC	CASSLGQGVETQYF
.	TRBV27	.	14	TRBJ1-3	TGTGCCAGCAGCCGTGACAGGTTCGGAAACACCATATATTTT	CASSRDRFGNTIYF
.	TRBV6-6	once	13	TRBJ1-5	TGTGCCAGCAGTCGCAGGGTGGATCAGCCCCAGCATTTT	CASSRRVDQPQHF
TRBD1	TRBV19	.	17	TRBJ1-4	TGTGCCAGTAGGACACCCGGGACAGGGGGACTGAATGAAAAACTGTTTTTT	CASRTPGTGGLNEKLFF